Listed here are 8 T cell receptor beta chains from one sample, sequenced in a study of blood T cells in healthy people across ages. A second PCR, run for about 6 to 11 cycles, used a sample-barcoded 5' primer plus a J-beta primer mix. One entry per CDR3 protein results from TCRdb running MiXCR on the 5' RACE reads. The sample consists of 1.5 million to 2 million distinct CDR3 sequences, 28% of them appearing once. The sequencing sample was made of blood. The receptor set was obtained from a woman in her thirties in good health.

Worth noting for this clonotype: A read error is possible here, since a much larger clone lies one base away. Because the CDR3 is missing its conserved closing phenylalanine or tryptophan, this is likely a read error. The chain uses TRBV6-6 and TRBJ1-2; D not certain. This CDR3 contains 13 residues. V shed 3 bases and J shed 6 bases, with 11 bases lying between them. Germline lookup yields CDR1 MNHNY and CDR2 SVGAGI (reference sequence). The CDR3 bases are TGTGCCAGCAGTTATAGTAGGTCAGATGGCTACACCTGC. Translating it yields CASSYSRSDGYTC.

This clonotype was seen at least ten times. The J gene is TRBJ2-7, the V gene TRBV20-1, with D perhaps given as TRBD1 or TRBD2 (5 bases each). Germline lookup yields CDR1 DFQATT and CDR2 SNEGSKA (reference sequence). The ends were cut back, 4 bases at V and 2 bases at J, with 15 bases in the middle. The CDR3 is 14 amino acids. The DNA of the CDR3 is TGCAGTGCTAAATCCGGGACGGAAGCCTACGAGCAGTACTTC. Translation gives CSAKSGTEAYEQYF.

This rearrangement joins TRBV28 to TRBJ1-2, with D uncertain. The germline gives CDR1 MDHEN, CDR2 SYDVKM. The CDR3 consists of 14 residues. Trimming took 6 bases from V and 2 from J, leaving 13 bases between them. CDR3 bases: TGTGCCAGCAGGCTGGGGTCTCAGAACTATGGCTACACCTTC. This codes for CASRLGSQNYGYTF.

This clonotype occurred a few times. The chain recombines TRBV12-3 or TRBV12-4 with TRBJ2-7, with no clear D. Trimming left V 1 base short and J 5 bases short, with 12 bases between. This CDR3 spans 14 amino acids. This CDR3 reads CASSLGLTGHEQYF. The CDR3 DNA follows: TGTGCCAGCAGTTTAGGGTTGACGGGCCACGAGCAGTACTTC.

This clonotype occurred many times. The chain combines TRBV11-2 with TRBJ2-7; D unclear. CDR1 is SGHAT, CDR2 FQNNGV, per germline. The CDR3 has 11 residues. V was shortened by 8 bases and J by 3 bases, with 8 bases between the two germline ends. Written as DNA, the CDR3 is TGTGCCAGCTTAGAAGACTACGAGCAGTACTTC. It translates to CASLEDYEQYF. The entire variable domain, with the rest obtained from reference TRBV11-2 and TRBJ2-7, is as follows: EAGVAQSPRYKIIEKRQSVAFWCNPISGHATLYWYQQILGQGPKLLIQFQNNGVVDDSQLPKDRFSAERLKGVDSTLKIQPAKLEDSAVYLCASLEDYEQYFGPGTRLTVT.

This clonotype was seen only a few times. The chain employs TRBV6-5 and TRBJ2-5; D call uncertain. Trimming stripped 0 bases from V and 4 bases from J, with 9 bases between. CDR3 size: 14 residues. Germline V gene data show CDR1 as MNHEY and CDR2 as SVGAGI. In nucleotides, the CDR3 is TGTGCCAGCAGTTACTCGGCTACCCCAGAGACCCAGTACTTC. Translating it yields CASSYSATPETQYF.

Of note for this clonotype: One junction end does not reproduce the germline sequence, and a read error may be involved. CDR3 DNA: TGTGCTAGCGGTTTGGCACTCAGGGAGGGAAGCGTCTATGGCTACACCTTC. Its translation: CASGLALREGSVYGYTF. V is TRBV12-5 and J is TRBJ1-2; weak D call: TRBD1 (5 bases). Germline assignment: CDR1 LGHNT and CDR2 FRNRAP. This CDR3 is 17 amino acids long.

The V and J genes are TRBV20-1 and TRBJ2-1, with TRBD2 matching 7 bases. The V gene's germline CDR1 is DFQATT and CDR2 SNEGSKA (reference sequence). The CDR3 loop spans 15 amino acids. The ends lost 3 bases at V and 2 bases at J; junction bases unmatched: 7. In nucleotides, the CDR3 is TGCAGTGCTAGCCGGTCCAGCGGGACCTACAATGAGCAGTTCTTC. This codes for CSASRSSGTYNEQFF.